The 3 T cell receptor beta chains presented below share a single source sample, sequenced in a study of cytomegalovirus exposure and HLA in healthy donors. In the PCR, 60 Vbeta and 13 Jbeta primers were used. Here immunoSEQ multiplex PCR was the method, and the copy in TCRdb shows in-frame clones only, minus some. The sample has roughly 100,000 clones; 75% to 90% are singletons. The sequencing input was PBMCs. The receptors were gathered from a man aged 35 to 55 in good health and CMV-seronegative.

DNA for the CDR3: TGTGCCAGCAGCTTAGATAGACAGCCCCAGCATTTT. As protein: CASSLDRQPQHF. This chain uses TRBV7-9 with TRBJ1-5; D unclear. Trimming shortened V by 1 base and J by 7 bases, and 5 bases separated the two germline ends. Germline V lookup: CDR1 SEHNR, CDR2 FQNEAQ (reference sequence). CDR3 size: 12 residues.

The chain is built from TRBV15 and TRBJ1-1; D uncertain. The CDR3 has 11 amino acids. V was clipped by 9 bases and J by 1 base, with 6 bases between them. Germline loops: CDR1 LNHNV, CDR2 YYDKDF (reference sequence). This chain's CDR3 is CATIQNTEAFF. As DNA, the CDR3 is TGTGCCACGATACAGAACACTGAAGCTTTCTTT. Full variable domain (remainder filled in from reference TRBV15 and TRBJ1-1): DAMVIQNPRYQVTQFGKPVTLSCSQTLNHNVMYWYQQKSSQAPKLLFHYYDKDFNNEADTPDNFQSRRPNTSFCFLDIRSPGLGDTAMYLCATIQNTEAFFGQGTRLTVV.

The genes are TRBV11-2 and TRBJ2-1, with TRBD2 identical over 13 bases. CDR3 length: 17 residues. CDR1 is SGHAT, CDR2 FQNNGV, per germline. J gave up 7 bases and V 0 bases, and 6 bases lay outside the gene matches. This CDR3 is CASSLELAGGPLNEQFF. The CDR3 nucleotides are TGTGCCAGCAGCTTAGAACTAGCGGGGGGGCCATTGAATGAGCAGTTCTTC.